The clone carrying this T cell receptor beta chain came up once. Its antigen remains unknown. This CDR3 comprises 16 residues. V gave up 2 bases and J gave up 11 bases; unmatched junction bases: 13. In germline, CDR1 is MNHEY, CDR2 SVGAGI. This record belongs to a study of cytomegalovirus exposure and HLA in healthy donors. It was with 60 Vbeta and 13 Jbeta primers that the PCR ran. Some clones are missing from TCRdb's copy, which holds only in-frame ones; the method was immunoSEQ multiplex PCR. The sample has some 180,000 clones, 70% to 85% seen once; the top ten hold approximately 4.7%. Study outcomes and limitations: Through in vitro validation, three CMV-associated chains were shown to be specific for CMV antigens. Excluded were some V segments that proved indistinguishable, including TRBV6-2 and TRBV6-3.

The clonotype comes from a woman aged 25-40 years in good health and CMV-seropositive. J is TRBJ1-4 and V is TRBV6-5; 8 nucleotides match TRBD1. The sequenced sample was PBMCs. The CDR3 DNA sequence: TGTGCCAGCAGTTACCGACCGCTAAAGGACAGGGTGAAACTGTTTTTT. This sequence encodes CASSYRPLKDRVKLFF.